This T cell receptor beta chain was documented in a study of blood T cell repertoires in COVID-19. Study details: Spain, Italy and the United States supplied samples that represented acute and convalescent COVID-19. The analysed material was cDNA or gDNA that came from T cells, B-cell-depleted T cells, or PBMCs.

This clone occurred once. Original methodology: Scientists estimated how many nucleated cells there were by amplifying reference gene primers. Repertoires were generated with immunoSEQ multiplex PCR, while TCRdb's copy carries only in-frame clones and drops some. V and J calls and clone size are given by that table; D and trimming were obtained from the DNA. The sample consists of approximately 300,000 clones, more than 70% of them appearing once. V lost 2 bases, J lost 7 bases, and 12 bases lay in between. Germline CDR1 reads SGDLS; CDR2 reads YYNGEE. There are 13 residues in the CDR3. This sequence was found in a woman between 50 and 59 years old with acute or convalescent COVID-19. Sequenced: peripheral blood. The rearrangement links TRBV9 to TRBJ1-2; D may be TRBD1 (5 bases). CDR3 in DNA: TGTGCCAGCAGCGTGTCGGGGGAGGGTGGCTACACCTTC. Translating it yields CASSVSGEGGYTF.